Presented here are 27 T cell receptor beta chains from one specimen sequenced in a study of radiotherapy plus CTLA-4 blockade in lung cancer. Profiled with immunoSEQ multiplex PCR; TCRdb holds only in-frame clones, not every one. The data contain about 62,000 clones, approximately 76% of them seen just once; the ten biggest clones take up about 3%. Here the sequenced sample was peripheral blood, taken from a patient treated with radiotherapy plus ipilimumab. The receptors come from a human donor with non-small cell lung cancer who had a complete response to radiotherapy plus ipilimumab.

The V and J genes are TRBV7-2 and TRBJ1-2; 8 positions match TRBD1. CDR3 size: 14 residues. CDR1 and CDR2 (germline): SGHTA, FQGNSA. V lost 1 base to trimming and J lost 5 bases; unmatched junction nucleotides: 3. This CDR3 is CASSLGQGPYGYTF. In DNA, the CDR3 is TGTGCCAGCAGCTTAGGACAGGGGCCTTATGGCTACACCTTC. The full variable domain, with the rest looked up from reference TRBV7-2 and TRBJ1-2, is GAGVSQSPSNKVTEKGKDVELRCDPISGHTALYWYRQSLGQGLEFLIYFQGNSAPDKSGLPSDRFSAERTGGSVSTLTIQRTQQEDSAVYLCASSLGQGPYGYTFGSGTRLTVV.

This chain connects TRBV5-1 to TRBJ2-3; 14 nucleotides agree with TRBD2. The J segment lost 2 bases and the V segment lost 4 bases, leaving 15 bases of the junction unmatched. CDR3 length equals 20 residues. Germline CDR1 and CDR2: SGHRS and YFSETQ. CDR3 in amino acids: CASSHILGLAGVRSTDTQYF. In DNA form, the CDR3 reads TGCGCCAGCAGCCATATTTTGGGACTAGCGGGGGTCCGCTCCACAGATACGCAGTATTTT.

The genes are TRBV6-1 and TRBJ2-7, with D perhaps TRBD2 (6 bases). The germline V gene has CDR1 MNHNS and CDR2 SASEGT. The CDR3 has 14 amino acids. V dropped 6 bases and J dropped 3 bases, with 15 bases sitting between them. CDR3 residues: CASRTRAGYYEQYF. In DNA form, the CDR3 reads TGTGCCAGCAGGACTCGAGCGGGTTACTACGAGCAGTACTTC.

The chain carries TRBV7-2 and TRBJ2-7; 7 positions agree with TRBD2. Germline CDR1 reads SGHTA; CDR2 reads FQGNSA. The CDR3 spans 15 residues. V shed 0 bases, J shed 4 bases, and the junction held 6 bases outside the gene matches. The CDR3, as DNA: TGTGCCAGCAGCTTAGCGTCGGGGGGTGGGTACGAGCAGTACTTC. Translation gives CASSLASGGGYEQYF.

The chain employs TRBV19 and TRBJ2-2, with D perhaps matching TRBD1 (5 bases). The CDR3 is made up of 16 amino acids. Germline-derived CDR1 and CDR2 are LNHDA and SQIVND (reference sequence). Trimming pared 3 bases from V and 0 bases from J, leaving 11 bases between. In DNA, the CDR3 is TGTGCCAGTAGTATTCGAAGGGGAACGAACACCGGGGAGCTGTTTTTT. This gives the protein CASSIRRGTNTGELFF.

V gene TRBV7-9 combines with J gene TRBJ2-7, with 7 bases identical to TRBD1. CDR1 is SEHNR and CDR2 is FQNEAQ in the germline V gene (reference sequence). V dropped 5 bases and J dropped 5; count of bases not matched to a gene: 6. The CDR3 spans 13 residues. The DNA for the CDR3 is TGTGCCAGCAGCCACGGGACAGCCAACGAGCAGTACTTC. This sequence encodes CASSHGTANEQYF.

The chain joins TRBV6-1 to TRBJ2-5; a weak D match, TRBD2 (7 bases). The CDR3 totals 14 residues. V was trimmed by 3 bases and J by 4 bases, leaving 12 bases between them. Germline lookup yields CDR1 MNHNS and CDR2 SASEGT. CDR3 amino acids: CASSEGGLGETQYF. CDR3 in DNA: TGTGCCAGCAGTGAGGGGGGGCTGGGAGAGACCCAGTACTTC.

The chain has TRBV2 and TRBJ2-2; possibly TRBD1 for D (5 bases). Germline loops: CDR1 SNHLY, CDR2 FYNNEI. The germline V and J ends were trimmed by 2 bases and 4 bases, with 11 bases remaining between them. CDR3 length: 15 residues. CDR3 bases: TGTGCCAGCAGTGAATCTTATAGGGGCACCGGGGAGCTGTTTTTT. It encodes CASSESYRGTGELFF.

CDR3 nucleotide sequence: TGTGCCAGCAGCGTAGGAACTAGCGGAGGCTCGGGCAATGAGCAGTTCTTC. This encodes CASSVGTSGGSGNEQFF. This rearrangement joins TRBV9 to TRBJ2-1; 8 bases are a match to TRBD2. The CDR3 spans 17 residues. Germline V gene data show CDR1 as SGDLS and CDR2 as YYNGEE. J was trimmed by 6 bases and V by 0 bases; bases with no gene match: 11. Together with reference TRBV9 and TRBJ2-1, the CDR3 gives the full variable domain: DSGVTQTPKHLITATGQRVTLRCSPRSGDLSVYWYQQSLDQGLQFLIQYYNGEERAKGNILERFSAQQFPDLHSELNLSSLELGDSALYFCASSVGTSGGSGNEQFFGPGTRLTVL.

The chain links TRBV15 to TRBJ2-1; D uncertain. CDR1 is LNHNV and CDR2 is YYDKDF in the germline V gene (reference sequence). V was shortened by 0 bases and J by 2 bases, with 14 bases between the two germline ends. The CDR3 has 17 residues. The CDR3 loop is CATSRDLAPVPYNEQFF. CDR3 coding DNA: TGTGCCACCAGCAGAGATCTGGCCCCTGTCCCCTACAATGAGCAGTTCTTC.

CDR3 region: CAWNLRGPGYTF. As DNA, the CDR3 is TGTGCCTGGAACCTTAGAGGGCCCGGCTACACCTTC. The V gene is TRBV30, the J gene TRBJ1-2; D not certain. The V end was cut by 4 bases, the J end by 8 bases, with 14 bases between. The CDR3 is 12 amino acids. From germline, CDR1 is GTSNPN and CDR2 SVGIG (reference sequence).

The chain joins TRBV5-1 to TRBJ1-1, with D tentatively TRBD1 (5 bases). With 1 base removed from V and 4 bases from J, the gap between germline ends came to 14 bases. Germline CDR1 is SGHRS and CDR2 is YFSETQ. The CDR3 has 15 amino acids. The CDR3: CASSLLLGGGTEAFF. The CDR3 DNA sequence: TGCGCCAGCAGCTTGCTATTGGGGGGTGGCACTGAAGCTTTCTTT.

The CDR3 DNA reads as TGTGCCAGCAGTTCCTTGAGACAGGGACGCTACGAGCAGTACTTC. This translates into CASSSLRQGRYEQYF. The chain uses TRBV28 and TRBJ2-5; 7 bases line up with TRBD1. The end of the DNA is better explained by TRBJ2-7, so the J call may be wrong. Germline V CDR1 and CDR2: MDHEN, SYDVKM. This CDR3 contains 15 residues.

The chain joins TRBV9 to TRBJ1-1, with a weak D call TRBD1 (6 bases). V dropped 0 bases and J dropped 7 bases, with 10 bases sitting between them. CDR1 and CDR2 (germline): SGDLS, YYNGEE. CDR3 length: 13 amino acids. The CDR3 DNA sequence: TGTGCCAGCAGCGTAGATTGGACAGTTGAAGCTTTCTTT. This translates into CASSVDWTVEAFF.

CDR3 residues: CASSAIDRGNTEAFF. CDR3 coding DNA: TGTGCCAGTAGTGCTATTGACAGGGGAAACACTGAAGCTTTCTTT. The V and J genes are TRBV19 and TRBJ1-1; 8 bases map to TRBD1. CDR1 LNHDA and CDR2 SQIVND come from the germline V gene (reference sequence). J lost 2 bases, V lost 5 bases, and 7 bases had no gene match. The CDR3 is 15 amino acids.

V is TRBV19 and J is TRBJ1-2, with D possibly TRBD1 on 5 matching bases. This CDR3 spans 15 amino acids. CDR1 LNHDA and CDR2 SQIVND come from the germline V gene (reference sequence). V lost 3 bases to trimming and J lost 3 bases, with 14 bases between them. CDR3 in amino acids: CASSIIQVGHYGYTF. CDR3 in DNA: TGTGCCAGTAGTATCATACAGGTGGGGCACTATGGCTACACCTTC.

This clone was found a few times. The rearrangement uses TRBV6-5 and TRBJ2-7; D is uncertain. The CDR3 has 11 amino acids. CDR1 is MNHEY and CDR2 is SVGAGI in the germline V gene. Trimming left V 6 bases short and J 3 bases short, with 6 bases between. CDR3: CASSVGYEQYF. In nucleotides, the CDR3 is TGTGCCAGCAGCGTCGGCTACGAGCAGTACTTC.

This clone showed up just once. The chain couples TRBV6-5 to TRBJ1-2; D uncertain. V lost 0 bases and J 4 bases, leaving 12 bases between the germline ends. The CDR3 covers 15 residues. Germline assignment: CDR1 MNHEY and CDR2 SVGAGI. The CDR3 sequence is CASSYSSTIVYGYTF. CDR3 bases: TGTGCCAGCAGTTACTCGAGCACGATAGTCTATGGCTACACCTTC.

The rearrangement uses TRBV5-1 and TRBJ2-3, with D maybe TRBD1 (6 bases). Trimming removed 4 bases at V and 1 base at J, with 16 bases between. Germline CDR1 and CDR2: SGHRS and YFSETQ. The CDR3 sequence is 16 residues long. The CDR3 loop reads CASSLWGRGRTDTQYF. For the CDR3, the DNA is TGCGCCAGCAGCCTATGGGGCAGGGGCCGCACAGATACGCAGTATTTT.

The chain carries TRBV21-1 and TRBJ2-1; no check of the table's D call, TRBD1, against the DNA was made. TRBV21-1 is annotated as a pseudogene. The CDR3 consists of 15 residues. The DNA for the CDR3 is TGTGCCAGCCTCTCCGGGACAGGGGCCTACAATGAGCAGTTCTTC. This sequence encodes CASLSGTGAYNEQFF.

The rearrangement links TRBV30 to TRBJ2-7; 8 bases map to TRBD1. Germline CDR1 reads GTSNPN; CDR2 reads SVGIG (reference sequence). This CDR3 region has 17 residues. The V segment lost 3 bases and the J segment 5 bases; nucleotides outside the gene matches: 18. CDR3 DNA sequence: TGTGCCTGGAGCAAGAGGGGGCCCGACAGGGGCATCCACGAGCAGTACTTC. It codes for CAWSKRGPDRGIHEQYF. Based on the CDR3 plus reference TRBV30 and TRBJ2-7, the full variable domain is SQTIHQWPATLVQPVGSPLSLECTVEGTSNPNLYWYRQAAGRGLQLLFYSVGIGQISSEVPQNLSASRPQDRQFILSSKKLLLSDSGFYLCAWSKRGPDRGIHEQYFGPGTRLTVT.

This clone was picked up one time. CDR3 protein: CASSGQGAGIEKLFF. DNA for the CDR3: TGTGCCAGCAGCGGACAGGGGGCCGGAATCGAAAAACTGTTTTTT. The chain is built from TRBV21-1 and TRBJ1-4; TRBD1, the table's D call, lacks a check against the DNA. TRBV21-1 is designated a pseudogene. The CDR3 has 15 amino acids.

The J gene is TRBJ1-1, the V gene TRBV19; the match to TRBD1 covers 7 bases. Per the germline V gene, CDR1 is LNHDA and CDR2 is SQIVND (reference sequence). V lost 4 bases and J lost 11; bases outside the gene matches: 10. The CDR3 extends over 13 amino acids. In DNA form, the CDR3 reads TGTGCCAGTAGTAGAGAGGGACAGCTCTCCGCTTTCTTT. Its protein product is CASSREGQLSAFF. The whole variable domain, filled in from reference TRBV19 and TRBJ1-1, reads DGGITQSPKYLFRKEGQNVTLSCEQNLNHDAMYWYRQDPGQGLRLIYYSQIVNDFQKGDIAEGYSVSREKKESFPLTVTSAQKNPTAFYLCASSREGQLSAFFGQGTRLTVV.

This chain links TRBV19 with TRBJ2-1, with a possible D match to TRBD1 (5 bases). The V end was cut by 5 bases, the J end by 2 bases, with 10 bases between. Germline CDR1 and CDR2: LNHDA and SQIVND (reference sequence). The CDR3 consists of 14 residues. The CDR3 is CASSAPTAYNEQFF. CDR3 DNA sequence: TGTGCCAGTAGTGCACCGACAGCCTACAATGAGCAGTTCTTC.

The chain recombines TRBV18 with TRBJ2-5; 9 positions match TRBD1. Germline V gene data show CDR1 as KGHSH and CDR2 as LQKENI. The CDR3 is 15 amino acids. The V and J ends lost 6 bases and 1 base, in that order; junction bases with no gene match: 6. The chain's CDR3 is CASSGTGGLQETQYF. The CDR3 coding sequence is TGTGCCAGCTCTGGTACAGGGGGCCTCCAAGAGACCCAGTACTTC.

The chain uses TRBV4-1 and TRBJ1-5; 7 nucleotides line up with TRBD1. CDR3 length equals 14 residues. The V gene's germline CDR1 is MGHRA and CDR2 YSYEKL. The ends lost 5 bases at V and 1 base at J; junction bases unmatched: 2. The CDR3 region is CASSVQGSNQPQHF. CDR3 DNA sequence: TGCGCCAGCAGCGTACAGGGGAGCAATCAGCCCCAGCATTTT.

The J gene is TRBJ2-4, the V gene TRBV5-4; D remains ambiguous. Germline-derived CDR1 and CDR2 are SGHNT and YYREEE (reference sequence). This CDR3 is built from 15 residues. The V gene lost 3 bases and the J gene lost 1 base, with 11 bases spanning the gap. CDR3 in amino acids: CASSSPEEAKNIQYF. CDR3 in DNA: TGTGCCAGCAGCTCTCCCGAGGAGGCCAAAAACATTCAGTACTTC.